This is a list of T cell receptor beta chains from one sample in a study of cytomegalovirus exposure and HLA in healthy donors. Profiled with immunoSEQ multiplex PCR; TCRdb holds only in-frame clones, not every one. This sample has 110,000 to 150,000 clones, with approximately 80% found just once. Specimen: PBMCs. All receptors come from a woman between 18 and 30 years old in good health and CMV-seropositive. CDR3s include the opening cysteine and the closing phenylalanine or tryptophan. A D gene is named only where the DNA matches it firmly. Clone size, where shown, is once, few, many, or a class for clones that have expanded.

d_call	clone_size	v_call	j_call	cdr3_aa	cdr3_nt
NA	NA	TRBV14	TRBJ2-1	CASSQGLVGIYEQFF	TGTGCCAGCAGCCAAGGACTAGTGGGCATCTATGAGCAGTTCTTC
TRBD1	few	TRBV18	TRBJ2-7	CASSPRQGASYEQYF	TGTGCCAGCTCACCACGACAGGGGGCGTCCTACGAGCAGTACTTC
TRBD1	NA	TRBV18	TRBJ1-2	CASSNRDRVIGDGYTF	TGTGCCAGCTCAAACCGGGACAGGGTCATCGGGGATGGCTACACCTTC
TRBD2	few	TRBV5-1	TRBJ2-7	CASSQLAGGSEQYF	TGCGCCAGCAGCCAACTAGCGGGGGGCTCCGAGCAGTACTTC
NA	NA	TRBV28	TRBJ1-5	CASSLPGGGQPQHF	TGTGCCAGCAGTCTCCCAGGCGGGGGACAGCCCCAGCATTTT
NA	NA	TRBV18	TRBJ2-5	CASSLTSQETQYF	TGTGCCAGCTCTCTCACATCTCAAGAGACCCAGTACTTC
TRBD1	NA	TRBV2	TRBJ2-2	CATTTGATGELFF	TGTGCCACCACGACAGGGGCCACCGGGGAGCTGTTTTTT
NA	NA	TRBV7-2	TRBJ2-7	CASSLVTVLYEQYF	TGTGCCAGCAGCTTAGTTACTGTACTCTACGAGCAGTACTTC
NA	NA	TRBV7-6	TRBJ1-3	CASSLSLGNTIYF	TGTGCCAGCAGCCTGAGCCTGGGAAACACCATATATTTT
TRBD1	NA	TRBV15	TRBJ1-4	CATSIRDRGEKLFF	TGTGCCACCAGCATCCGGGACAGGGGCGAAAAACTGTTTTTT
NA	NA	TRBV5-4	TRBJ1-4	CAQAQEEIVTNEKLFF	TGTGCCCAAGCCCAAGAGGAAATAGTAACTAATGAAAAACTGTTTTTT
NA	few	TRBV6-1	TRBJ2-7	CASSEKAASFGDYEQYF	TGTGCCAGCAGTGAAAAAGCAGCTAGCTTCGGCGACTACGAGCAGTACTTC
TRBD1	NA	TRBV7-9	TRBJ1-1	CASSLNRGLAFF	TGTGCCAGCAGCTTAAACAGGGGGCTAGCTTTCTTT
NA	NA	TRBV5-1	TRBJ1-1	CASSLARDTEAFF	TGCGCCAGCAGCTTGGCCAGGGACACTGAAGCTTTCTTT
NA	NA	TRBV30	TRBJ1-1	CAWSVGGWAEAFF	TGTGCCTGGAGTGTGGGGGGATGGGCTGAAGCTTTCTTT
NA	NA	TRBV5-6	TRBJ1-2	CASSSVKMTANYGYTF	TGTGCCAGCAGCTCAGTAAAAATGACAGCAAACTATGGCTACACCTTC
NA	NA	TRBV2	TRBJ2-7	CASSGKQVPYEQYF	TGTGCCAGCAGTGGGAAACAGGTTCCCTACGAGCAGTACTTC
NA	NA	TRBV18	TRBJ1-1	CASSPALGRGKTEAFF	TGTGCCAGCTCACCCGCGTTGGGCAGGGGAAAAACTGAAGCTTTCTTT
NA	once	TRBV9	TRBJ2-6	CASSVSESGANVLTF	TGTGCCAGCAGCGTCTCGGAGTCTGGGGCCAACGTCCTGACTTTC
TRBD2	NA	TRBV4-1	TRBJ2-5	CASSYPIGAGVQETQYF	TGCGCCAGCAGCTACCCAATAGGAGCGGGGGTCCAAGAGACCCAGTACTTC
TRBD1	NA	TRBV7-2	TRBJ1-6	CASRQTRDSHSSYNSPLHF	TGTGCCAGCAGGCAGACACGGGACAGTCATAGCTCCTATAATTCACCCCTCCACTTT
TRBD2	NA	TRBV19	TRBJ2-4	CASSPLGRANIQYF	TGTGCCAGTAGTCCCCTGGGGAGGGCTAACATTCAGTACTTC
TRBD1	NA	TRBV6-5	TRBJ2-1	CASGNTGGYNEQFF	TGTGCCAGCGGGAACACAGGGGGCTACAATGAGCAGTTCTTC
NA	NA	TRBV18	TRBJ2-6	CASSPVLTAGANVLTF	TGTGCCAGCTCACCCGTATTGACAGCTGGGGCCAACGTCCTGACTTTC
TRBD2	NA	TRBV10-2	TRBJ2-3	CASSESHLAGSTDTQYF	TGCGCCAGCAGTGAGTCTCACCTAGCGGGGAGCACAGATACGCAGTATTTT
NA	NA	TRBV29-1	TRBJ2-2	CSVGRDTGELFF	TGCAGCGTTGGTCGGGACACCGGGGAGCTGTTTTTT
TRBD1	NA	TRBV29-1	TRBJ2-1	CSAGSGVQGNEQFF	TGCAGCGCGGGGAGCGGCGTACAGGGGAATGAGCAGTTCTTC
TRBD1	few	TRBV6-1	TRBJ2-7	CASSPDRGRLQYF	TGTGCCAGCAGTCCGGACAGGGGCCGGTTGCAGTACTTC
NA	NA	TRBV19	TRBJ1-1	CASIWSRDSTEAFF	TGTGCCAGTATTTGGTCGCGGGATTCCACTGAAGCTTTCTTT
NA	NA	TRBV6-5	TRBJ2-2	CASVRAFATGELFF	TGTGCCAGCGTGAGAGCCTTTGCCACCGGGGAGCTGTTTTTT
TRBD1	NA	TRBV28	TRBJ1-6	CASGTGVSPLHF	TGTGCCAGTGGGACAGGGGTTTCACCCCTCCACTTT
TRBD1	few	TRBV6-5	TRBJ1-3	CASSYGQVGNTIYF	TGTGCCAGCAGTTACGGACAGGTCGGAAACACCATATATTTT
NA	NA	TRBV11-3	TRBJ2-1	CASSLATYNEQFF	TGTGCCAGCAGCTTAGCCACATACAATGAGCAGTTCTTC
TRBD1	NA	TRBV29-1	TRBJ2-7	CSGGTGNYEQYF	TGCAGCGGGGGGACAGGGAACTACGAGCAGTACTTC
TRBD2	NA	TRBV7-2	TRBJ2-1	CASSLVSGGPKQFF	TGTGCCAGCAGCTTAGTTAGCGGGGGGCCAAAGCAGTTCTTC
TRBD2	NA	TRBV6-6	TRBJ2-1	CASRNSGGSPDNEQFF	TGTGCCAGCAGAAACTCCGGGGGGAGCCCCGACAATGAGCAGTTCTTC
TRBD1	once	TRBV5-1	TRBJ1-6	CASSLGTGISNSPLHF	TGCGCCAGCAGCCTCGGGACAGGGATCTCTAATTCACCCCTCCACTTT
TRBD1	few	TRBV7-2	TRBJ1-2	CASSLGWDRDGYTF	TGTGCCAGCAGCTTAGGGTGGGACAGGGATGGCTACACCTTC
NA	NA	TRBV6-1	TRBJ2-4	CASSEQGAQNIQYF	TGTGCCAGCAGCGAACAGGGTGCTCAAAACATTCAGTACTTC
TRBD1	NA	TRBV6-5	TRBJ1-5	CASNPGTESNQPQHF	TGTGCCAGCAATCCCGGGACAGAGAGCAATCAGCCCCAGCATTTT
NA	few	TRBV6-5	TRBJ1-1	CASSYSMEGNTEAFF	TGTGCCAGCAGTTACTCGATGGAGGGGAACACTGAAGCTTTCTTT
TRBD2	NA	TRBV9	TRBJ2-1	CASSVLAGGSYNEQFF	TGTGCCAGCAGCGTTCTAGCGGGGGGCTCCTACAATGAGCAGTTCTTC
TRBD1	NA	TRBV4-3	TRBJ1-6	CASSLVAGQGGSPLHF	TGCGCCAGCAGCCTAGTGGCGGGACAGGGGGGTTCACCCCTCCACTTT
TRBD1	few	TRBV7-9	TRBJ1-3	CASSLAPGTGSGNTIYF	TGTGCCAGCAGCTTAGCGCCCGGGACAGGCTCTGGAAACACCATATATTTT
TRBD1	NA	TRBV5-1	TRBJ2-7	CASSPGQGPYEQYF	TGCGCCAGCAGCCCCGGACAGGGCCCCTACGAGCAGTACTTC